This T cell receptor beta chain is drawn from a study of neurological immune-mediated disorders. This clonotype was found many times. TCRdb redid the calling of the 5' RACE reads with MiXCR, one entry per CDR3 protein. Here the sample spans some 41,000 distinct CDR3 sequences, 14% being singletons. Trimming left V 4 bases short and J 2 bases short, with 9 bases between. This CDR3 comprises 13 residues. The germline V gene encodes CDR1 SGHRS and CDR2 YFSETQ. The clonotype comes from an older woman with HTLV-1-associated myelopathy (HAM/TSP). The chain uses TRBV5-1 and TRBJ1-1; D possibly corresponds to TRBD1 (6 bases). The source material was CD4+ T cells from blood. The CDR3 loop is CASSRTVNTEAFF. As DNA, the CDR3 is TGCGCCAGCAGCAGGACAGTAAACACTGAAGCTTTCTTT.